This T cell receptor beta chain was sequenced during a study of Ad26.COV2.S vaccination and SARS-CoV-2 variants. Study summary: A participant enrolled in the COV1001 Ad26.COV2.S trial arm provided the sample. Recipients of Ad26.COV2.S got it intramuscularly, once or twice 56 days apart. Study-wide findings and caveats: People given the vaccine had a wider spike-specific TCR breadth than placebo recipients did.

Comment on this clone: Its antigen is as yet unknown.

Germline V CDR1 and CDR2: LNHDA, SQIVND (reference sequence). CDR3 length: 15 residues. Losses at the gene ends were 4 bases for V and 8 bases for J; bases not matched to a gene: 8. Clones were read by immunoSEQ multiplex PCR, and TCRdb kept only the in-frame ones, dropping some. The sample shows 350,000 to 450,000 clones, roughly 84% of them seen only once. Specified treatment: around 19 received Ad26.COV2.S at low or high dose, single or two shots; about 5 received placebo; per-sample allocation not given. After the first vaccine or placebo injection, samples were drawn on day 63. In the vaccine, an Ad26 vector expressed the SARS-CoV-2 spike of the Wuhan strain.

The chain employs TRBV19 and TRBJ1-4, with 9 bases lining up with TRBD1. The source material was peripheral blood, sampled in a trial of Ad26.COV2.S vaccine versus placebo. The TCR originated in a person between 18 and 60 years old who received the Ad26.COV2.S COVID-19 vaccine or a placebo. CDR3 nucleotides: TGTGCCAGTAGTACGGGACAGGGTTATAGCGAAAAACTGTTTTTT. It codes for CASSTGQGYSEKLFF.